This entry lists 11 T cell receptor beta chains sequenced from one sample in a study of monozygotic twins with inflammatory bowel disease. Reprocessing the 5' RACE reads, TCRdb reports a single entry for every CDR3 protein and omits DNA. The sample table includes fewer than 110,000 distinct CDR3 sequences. The specimen was blood. Every receptor here comes from a human donor with ulcerative colitis or Crohn's disease, or a healthy co-twin of an affected twin (not recorded which).

The genes are TRBV15 and TRBJ2-3; TCRdb's D call, TRBD1, is unchecked because there is no DNA. The germline V gene encodes CDR1 LNHNV and CDR2 YYDKDF (reference sequence). The CDR3 length is 15 residues. This chain's CDR3 is CATSRYQLGGDTQYF. The variable domain in full, completed from reference TRBV15 and TRBJ2-3, reads DAMVIQNPRYQVTQFGKPVTLSCSQTLNHNVMYWYQQKSSQAPKLLFHYYDKDFNNEADTPDNFQSRRPNTSFCFLDIRSPGLGDTAMYLCATSRYQLGGDTQYFGPGTRLTVL.

The chain is built from TRBV29-1 and TRBJ1-1. CDR1 SQVTM and CDR2 ANQGSEA come from the germline V gene. This CDR3 has 11 amino acids. CDR3 protein: CSVDYSSEAFF.

The chain links TRBV11-1 to TRBJ1-6; TCRdb calls TRBD1, which cannot be checked without DNA. The CDR3 is 13 amino acids. The V gene's germline CDR1 is SGHAT and CDR2 FQDESV (reference sequence). CDR3: CASSPRQISPLHF.

V usage is TRBV7-9 and J usage is TRBJ1-4; with no DNA, the TCRdb D assignment of TRBD1 cannot be verified. CDR3 length: 15 residues. Germline CDR1 reads SEHNR; CDR2 reads FQNEAQ (reference sequence). CDR3 amino acids: CASSLDPGASEKLFF.

The chain uses TRBV24-1 and TRBJ2-2; TCRdb selects TRBD2, and the lack of DNA leaves this call unchecked. Germline V gives CDR1 KGHDR, CDR2 SFDVKD. The CDR3 is made up of 16 amino acids. The CDR3 loop is CATSDTSGRAFGELFF.

The chain is built from TRBV24-1 and TRBJ2-5; TCRdb returns TRBD2, unconfirmable since there is no DNA. CDR1 is KGHDR and CDR2 is SFDVKD in the germline V gene. The length of the CDR3 is 15 residues. CDR3 sequence: CATSVSGRRQETQYF.

The chain recombines TRBV5-6 with TRBJ1-5; the TCRdb call, TRBD1, lacks DNA for checking. CDR1 is SGHDT, CDR2 YYEEEE, per germline. The CDR3 is 15 residues long. The CDR3 is CASSLALGREGPQHF.

The J gene is TRBJ2-7, the V gene TRBV20-1; TCRdb outputs TRBD1, but without DNA this stays unchecked. Germline-derived CDR1 and CDR2 are DFQATT and SNEGSKA (reference sequence). The CDR3 is 14 amino acids. Here the CDR3 reads CSARGSGAIFLEYF.

This chain links TRBV13 with TRBJ2-1; no DNA is available, so the TRBD1 call from TCRdb remains unchecked. Germline CDR1 is PRHDT and CDR2 is FYEKMQ (reference sequence). The CDR3 contains 16 residues. The CDR3 here is CASRKTPGGSYNEQFF.

CDR3 sequence reads: CASSTTYEQYF. This chain connects TRBV12-3 or TRBV12-4 to TRBJ2-7. The CDR3 extends over 11 amino acids.

The chain is built from TRBV11-2 and TRBJ2-5; TCRdb's D gene call, TRBD1, goes unchecked for lack of DNA. The CDR3 runs 15 residues. Germline assignment: CDR1 SGHAT and CDR2 FQNNGV. The CDR3 spells CASSSNRASRETQYF.